Listed below are T cell receptor beta chains from one sample, sequenced in a study of OX40 agonist ivuxolimab in advanced cancers. Some clones are missing from TCRdb's copy, which holds only in-frame ones; the method was immunoSEQ multiplex PCR. This table has roughly 67,000 clones, around 83% appearing once. The sample consisted of CD4+ or CD8+ T cells sorted from blood, taken in a trial of the OX40 agonist ivuxolimab. These receptors came from an adult with an advanced solid tumor such as melanoma, head and neck, liver or kidney cancer. Both conserved end residues are part of each CDR3. A D gene is named only where the DNA matches it firmly. Expanded clones are given a class, and other clones once, few, many or no size at all.

CASSSYDREGYF	TGTGCCAGCAGCTCTTACGACAGAGAAGGGTACTTC	TRBJ2-7	-	TRBV7-9	-
CASSGSRVAGYTF	TGTGCCAGCAGTGGGTCCAGGGTGGCTGGCTACACCTTC	TRBJ1-2	-	TRBV2	-
CSVVPGGVGTDTQYF	TGCAGCGTTGTCCCCGGGGGAGTTGGCACAGATACGCAGTATTTT	TRBJ2-3	-	TRBV29-1	-
CASSPYDRGTQYF	TGTGCCAGCAGTCCCTATGACAGGGGGACCCAGTACTTC	TRBJ2-5	TRBD1	TRBV2	-
CASSPPMGNNEQFF	TGTGCCAGCAGCCCACCGATGGGAAACAATGAGCAGTTCTTC	TRBJ2-1	-	TRBV7-2	-
CASSPPDRRDLNTEAFF	TGTGCCAGCTCACCACCTGACAGGAGGGATTTGAACACTGAAGCTTTCTTT	TRBJ1-1	-	TRBV18	-
CASSHNRGIAGLETQYF	TGCGCCAGCAGCCATAACCGCGGTATTGCGGGACTCGAGACCCAGTACTTC	TRBJ2-5	-	TRBV5-1	once
CASSSILGRGKNIQYF	TGTGCCAGCAGTTCGATCCTGGGGAGGGGCAAAAACATTCAGTACTTC	TRBJ2-4	TRBD2	TRBV5-5	-
CASSRNGGMNTEAFF	TGTGCCAGCAGCCGTAACGGGGGCATGAACACTGAAGCTTTCTTT	TRBJ1-1	-	TRBV7-3	-
CASSSLGGSAEAFF	TGCGCCAGCAGTTCCCTCGGGGGCAGCGCTGAAGCTTTCTTT	TRBJ1-1	-	TRBV5-1	-
CASSSGTSGSGGWNEQFF	TGCGCCAGCAGCTCCGGGACTAGCGGGAGCGGGGGATGGAATGAGCAGTTCTTC	TRBJ2-1	TRBD2	TRBV5-1	-
CASSIGTSGIYEQYF	TGTGCCAGCAGTATAGGGACTAGCGGGATTTACGAGCAGTACTTC	TRBJ2-7	TRBD2	TRBV6-6	-
CASSSRDPTVYGYTF	TGTGCCAGCAGCTCACGGGACCCTACCGTCTATGGCTACACCTTC	TRBJ1-2	-	TRBV7-3	once
CASSQSGTGGYEQYF	TGTGCCAGCAGTCAGTCCGGGACAGGGGGCTACGAGCAGTACTTC	TRBJ2-7	TRBD1	TRBV28	once
CASSTLGRDEQYF	TGTGCCAGCAGCACCCTAGGACGCGACGAGCAGTACTTC	TRBJ2-7	-	TRBV21-1	once
CASSQTGLDEKLFF	TGTGCCAGCAGCCAGACAGGGTTGGATGAAAAACTGTTTTTT	TRBJ1-4	TRBD1	TRBV5-4	-
CASSAGTGLSSGANVLTF	TGTGCCAGCAGCGCGGGGACAGGGCTGAGCTCTGGGGCCAACGTCCTGACTTTC	TRBJ2-6	TRBD1	TRBV9	-
CASSLGVWDTQYF	TGTGCCAGCAGCTTAGGGGTCTGGGATACGCAGTATTTT	TRBJ2-3	-	TRBV11-3	-
CASSFSRGGYGLFF	TGTGCCAGCAGTTTCTCCCGGGGAGGGTATGGACTGTTTTTT	TRBJ1-4	-	TRBV28	-
CASSFQGVGAYEQYF	TGTGCCAGCAGTTTCCAGGGGGTCGGGGCTTACGAGCAGTACTTC	TRBJ2-7	TRBD1	TRBV28	-
CASSPLWRGAETQYF	TGTGCCAGCAGCCCCCTGTGGAGGGGCGCAGAGACCCAGTACTTC	TRBJ2-5	-	TRBV7-2	once
CASSVQSISTSGRFNEQFF	TGTGCCAGCAGCGTTCAATCTATCTCGACTAGCGGGAGGTTCAATGAGCAGTTCTTC	TRBJ2-1	TRBD2	TRBV9	-
CASSLVLGQGATRTEAFF	TGTGCCAGCAGCTTAGTGTTGGGGCAGGGGGCAACGAGGACTGAAGCTTTCTTT	TRBJ1-1	TRBD1	TRBV7-2	-
CAWSVRGLSSYNEQFF	TGTGCCTGGAGTGTAAGGGGACTCAGCTCCTACAATGAGCAGTTCTTC	TRBJ2-1	-	TRBV30	-
CASRKGQDPYNEQFF	TGTGCCAGCAGGAAGGGACAGGACCCTTACAATGAGCAGTTCTTC	TRBJ2-1	TRBD1	TRBV7-2	-
CAWRGLAGGWGEQFF	TGTGCCTGGAGAGGTCTAGCGGGAGGGTGGGGTGAGCAGTTCTTC	TRBJ2-1	TRBD2	TRBV30	once
CASSPGAGYTEAFF	TGTGCCAGCAGCCCAGGGGCGGGTTACACTGAAGCTTTCTTT	TRBJ1-1	-	TRBV11-3	-
CASSLLLFTTAEGNEQFF	TGTGCCAGCAGTTTACTGTTGTTCACCACGGCCGAGGGTAATGAGCAGTTCTTC	TRBJ2-1	-	TRBV28	-
CASSWAGAVTGELFF	TGTGCCAGCAGCTGGGCGGGAGCGGTTACCGGGGAGCTGTTTTTT	TRBJ2-2	TRBD2	TRBV5-5	-
CASSRLAGQSYNEQFF	TGTGCCAGTAGTCGACTAGCGGGACAGTCCTACAATGAGCAGTTCTTC	TRBJ2-1	TRBD2	TRBV19	-
CASSLTLSVPDEQFF	TGTGCCAGCAGCTTAACATTGAGTGTGCCGGATGAGCAGTTCTTC	TRBJ2-1	-	TRBV7-8	-
CASSLGQGLNTEAFF	TGTGCCAGCTCACTGGGACAGGGACTGAACACTGAAGCTTTCTTT	TRBJ1-1	TRBD1	TRBV18	-
CASSPLDESYEQYF	TGTGCCAGCTCACCACTTGATGAATCCTACGAGCAGTACTTC	TRBJ2-7	-	TRBV18	-
CASSFGVAAYNEQFF	TGTGCCAGCAGCTTCGGAGTAGCGGCCTACAATGAGCAGTTCTTC	TRBJ2-1	-	TRBV7-7	-
CASSKTDTGELFF	TGCGCCAGTTCTAAGACAGACACCGGGGAGCTGTTTTTT	TRBJ2-2	-	TRBV10-2	-
CASSRDSYNEKLFF	TGTGCCAGCAGCCGCGACAGCTATAATGAAAAACTGTTTTTT	TRBJ1-4	-	TRBV28	-
CSVDGAQGRGETQYF	TGCAGCGTTGACGGGGCACAGGGTCGGGGAGAGACCCAGTACTTC	TRBJ2-5	-	TRBV29-1	-
CASGSKNYGYTF	TGTGCCAGTGGGTCTAAGAACTATGGCTACACCTTC	TRBJ1-2	-	TRBV19	-
CASSDSSKRTEAFF	TGTGCCAGCAGTGACTCTTCCAAGAGGACTGAAGCTTTCTTT	TRBJ1-1	-	TRBV6-4	once
CASSRLTSGSYNEQFF	TGTGCCAGCAGCCGCCTAACTAGCGGGAGCTACAATGAGCAGTTCTTC	TRBJ2-1	TRBD2	TRBV14	-
CASSPGLATVETQYF	TGTGCCAGCAGTCCGGGACTCGCAACGGTAGAGACCCAGTACTTC	TRBJ2-5	-	TRBV2	-
CASSLGSMGVDTQYF	TGTGCCAGCAGCTTAGGGTCCATGGGGGTAGATACGCAGTATTTT	TRBJ2-3	-	TRBV7-9	-
CASSPVGHNTEAFF	TGTGCCAGCAGTCCGGTAGGCCACAACACTGAAGCTTTCTTT	TRBJ1-1	-	TRBV28	-
CASSQTGGRYEQYF	TGCGCCAGCAGCCAAACAGGGGGCAGGTACGAGCAGTACTTC	TRBJ2-7	TRBD1	TRBV23-1	few
CAVGGANYGYTF	TGTGCCGTAGGTGGGGCTAACTATGGCTACACCTTC	TRBJ1-2	-	TRBV19	many
CATLGVFPYGYTF	TGTGCCACCCTAGGGGTTTTCCCCTATGGCTACACCTTC	TRBJ1-2	-	TRBV10-3	-
CASSLRTGRDEQYF	TGTGCCAGCAGCTTGCGGACAGGGAGGGACGAGCAGTACTTC	TRBJ2-7	-	TRBV5-6	-
CASRRDTSAFF	TGTGCCAGCAGGAGGGACACGTCAGCTTTCTTT	TRBJ1-1	-	TRBV6-5	-
CAISESVDEQYF	TGTGCCATCAGTGAGTCGGTAGACGAGCAGTACTTC	TRBJ2-7	-	TRBV10-3	-
CASSPNIWQASYNEQFF	TGTGCCAGCAGCCCCAATATCTGGCAAGCGTCCTACAATGAGCAGTTCTTC	TRBJ2-1	-	TRBV7-8	-
CASSQAAGSGNTIYF	TGTGCCAGCAGCCAAGCTGCCGGGTCTGGAAACACCATATATTTT	TRBJ1-3	-	TRBV4-2	-
CASSREGRTGDGYGYTF	TGTGCCAGCAGTCGTGAGGGTAGGACAGGGGATGGTTATGGCTACACCTTC	TRBJ1-2	TRBD1	TRBV27	-
CASSSDPGGYNEQFF	TGTGCCAGCAGCTCTGACCCCGGGGGATACAATGAGCAGTTCTTC	TRBJ2-1	-	TRBV5-6	-
CASSDSLYEQYF	TGCGCCAGCAGTGATTCCCTCTACGAGCAGTACTTC	TRBJ2-7	-	TRBV10-2	-